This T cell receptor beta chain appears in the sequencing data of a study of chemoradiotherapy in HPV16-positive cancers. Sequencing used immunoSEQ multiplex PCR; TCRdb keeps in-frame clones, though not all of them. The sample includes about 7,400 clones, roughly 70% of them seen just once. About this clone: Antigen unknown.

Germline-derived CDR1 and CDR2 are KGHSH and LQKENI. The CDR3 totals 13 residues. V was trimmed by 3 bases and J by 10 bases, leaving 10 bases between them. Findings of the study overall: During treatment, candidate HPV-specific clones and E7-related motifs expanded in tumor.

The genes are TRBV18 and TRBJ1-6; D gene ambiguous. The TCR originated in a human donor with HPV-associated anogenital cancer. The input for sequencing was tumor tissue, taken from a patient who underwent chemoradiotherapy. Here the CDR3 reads CASSPEPRSPLHF. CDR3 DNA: TGTGCCAGCTCACCGGAACCCCGGTCACCCCTCCACTTT. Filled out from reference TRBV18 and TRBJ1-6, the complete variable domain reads NAGVMQNPRHLVRRRGQEARLRCSPMKGHSHVYWYRQLPEEGLKFMVYLQKENIIDESGMPKERFSAEFPKEGPSILRIQQVVRGDSAAYFCASSPEPRSPLHFGNGTRLTVT.